Presented here are 24 T cell receptor beta chains from one specimen sequenced in a study of cytomegalovirus exposure and HLA in healthy donors. It was with 60 Vbeta and 13 Jbeta primers that the PCR ran. Profiled with immunoSEQ multiplex PCR; TCRdb holds only in-frame clones, not every one. The sample has around 190,000 clones; roughly four fifths are singletons. Sequencing input: PBMCs. These receptors were obtained from a woman aged 45-59 years in good health and CMV-seronegative.

V is TRBV12-5 and J is TRBJ2-1, with unresolved D. The V and J ends lost 5 bases and 9 bases respectively, with 14 bases between them. Germline V gene sequence: CDR1 LGHNT, CDR2 FRNRAP. The CDR3 is 13 amino acids. CDR3 residues: CASGTFPGGEQFF. The DNA of the CDR3 is TGTGCTAGTGGTACCTTTCCCGGCGGTGAGCAGTTCTTC.

The chain has TRBV7-2 and TRBJ2-7; no definite D call. The germline CDR1 and CDR2 sequences are SGHTA and FQGNSA. V dropped 7 bases and J dropped 0 bases, with 13 bases sitting between them. The CDR3 spans 14 residues. CDR3 loop: CASKPDRSSYEQYF. DNA for the CDR3: TGTGCCAGCAAACCCGACCGGAGCTCCTACGAGCAGTACTTC.

A single count supports this clone. The gene calls are TRBV27 and TRBJ2-7, with TRBD1 identical over 7 bases. Unmatched junction bases numbered 7, after V lost 8 bases and J lost 0 bases. The CDR3 has 14 amino acids. CDR1 is MNHEY and CDR2 is SMNVEV in the germline V gene (reference sequence). CDR3 DNA: TGTGCCAGCGGATACAGGGGCAGCTCCTACGAGCAGTACTTC. Translated: CASGYRGSSYEQYF.

The chain couples TRBV28 to TRBJ1-6; D is uncertain. Germline lookup yields CDR1 MDHEN and CDR2 SYDVKM. V lost 6 bases and J lost 7, with 7 bases in between. The length of the CDR3 is 12 residues. The CDR3 sequence is CASSAMNSPLHF. The CDR3 coding sequence is TGTGCCAGCAGCGCGATGAATTCACCCCTCCACTTT.

The chain combines TRBV6-5 with TRBJ2-7, with a tentative D call TRBD2 (5 bases). The CDR3 totals 12 residues. Germline CDR1 MNHEY, CDR2 SVGAGI. V was cut by 5 bases and J by 4 bases, with 9 bases left in between. In nucleotides, the CDR3 is TGTGCCAGCAGTCAGGACTCGTACGAGCAGTACTTC. The encoded protein is CASSQDSYEQYF.

This chain links TRBV28 with TRBJ2-5; the D gene is possibly TRBD1 (6 bases). The assigned J gene may be wrong: the sequence end matches TRBJ2-7 better. Germline V gives CDR1 MDHEN, CDR2 SYDVKM. This CDR3 is 13 amino acids long. CDR3 protein: CASLGQFSYEQYF. The CDR3 nucleotides read TGTGCCAGCTTAGGACAGTTCTCCTACGAGCAGTACTTC.

The chain joins TRBV29-1 to TRBJ2-2; 7 nucleotides line up with TRBD1. V was pared by 5 bases and J by 4 bases, with 7 bases of the junction left unmatched. The CDR3 contains 14 residues. Per germline, CDR1 SQVTM and CDR2 ANQGSEA. The CDR3 reads CSVLRTGSTGELFF. For the CDR3, the DNA is TGCAGCGTTCTTAGGACAGGCTCCACCGGGGAGCTGTTTTTT.

CDR3 sequence: CASSTGGQTQYF. The CDR3, as DNA: TGTGCCTCGAGCACGGGGGGGCAGACGCAGTATTTT. V usage is TRBV6-5 and J usage is TRBJ2-3; 8 nucleotides agree with TRBD2. The CDR3 totals 12 residues. The V and J ends lost 11 bases and 9 bases, in that order; junction bases with no gene match: 10. Germline V gene sequence: CDR1 MNHEY, CDR2 SVGAGI.

The rearrangement links TRBV28 to TRBJ2-1, with D perhaps TRBD2 (6 bases). This CDR3 comprises 15 residues. Germline V gives CDR1 MDHEN, CDR2 SYDVKM. Deletions cut 6 bases from V and 0 bases from J, with 12 bases between. The CDR3 region has the DNA TGTGCCAGCAGCACTAGCCTGAGCTCCTACAATGAGCAGTTCTTC. Residues: CASSTSLSSYNEQFF. Using reference TRBV28 and TRBJ2-1 for the parts outside the CDR3, the full variable domain is DVKVTQSSRYLVKRTGEKVFLECVQDMDHENMFWYRQDPGLGLRLIYFSYDVKMKEKGDIPEGYSVSREKKERFSLILESASTNQTSMYLCASSTSLSSYNEQFFGPGTRLTVL.

The V and J genes are TRBV2 and TRBJ1-1; D perhaps matches TRBD1 (6 bases). V lost 2 bases to trimming and J lost 4 bases, with 11 bases between them. The CDR3 totals 14 residues. The germline V gene has CDR1 SNHLY and CDR2 FYNNEI. The CDR3: CASSEQGWGTEAFF. The CDR3 nucleotides are TGTGCCAGCAGTGAACAGGGGTGGGGCACTGAAGCTTTCTTT.

The chain employs TRBV28 and TRBJ2-7; 10 bases agree with TRBD1. The junction had 4 bases not matched to a gene; V was cut back by 6 bases and J by 5 bases. The CDR3 has 13 residues. Germline loops: CDR1 MDHEN, CDR2 SYDVKM. CDR3 sequence reads: CASRETGGNEQYF. DNA for the CDR3: TGTGCCAGCAGGGAGACAGGGGGCAACGAGCAGTACTTC. The variable domain in full, completed from reference TRBV28 and TRBJ2-7, reads DVKVTQSSRYLVKRTGEKVFLECVQDMDHENMFWYRQDPGLGLRLIYFSYDVKMKEKGDIPEGYSVSREKKERFSLILESASTNQTSMYLCASRETGGNEQYFGPGTRLTVT.

The genes are TRBV11-3 and TRBJ2-1; TRBD2 matches at 14 bases. Germline CDR1 and CDR2: SGHNT and YENEEA. The CDR3 totals 17 residues. J gave up 5 bases and V 5 bases, and 8 bases lay outside the gene matches. The CDR3, as DNA: TGTGCCAGCAGCAAAGGACTAGCGGGGGGCCTGGACAATGAGCAGTTCTTC. Its translation is CASSKGLAGGLDNEQFF.

The chain combines TRBV5-1 with TRBJ2-7; 12 bases fit TRBD2. The CDR3 totals 17 residues. Trimming at V came to 0 bases and at J to 7 bases, leaving 11 bases not matched to a gene. Germline V gene lookup returns CDR1 SGHRS and CDR2 YFSETQ. The CDR3 sequence: CASSLAGASGRAEEQYF. The CDR3 bases are TGCGCCAGCAGCTTGGCCGGGGCTAGCGGGAGGGCCGAAGAGCAGTACTTC.

The chain links TRBV10-2 to TRBJ2-5; D possibly corresponds to TRBD1 (6 bases). The V end was cut by 7 bases, the J end by 11 bases, with 20 bases between. There are 13 residues in the CDR3. Per the germline V gene, CDR1 is WSHSY and CDR2 is SAAADI. The CDR3 sequence is CASTSVGGLTQYF. The DNA of the CDR3 is TGCGCCAGCACCAGCGTTGGGGGCCTTACGCAGTACTTC.

This sequence joins TRBV18 and TRBJ1-5, with D maybe TRBD1 (6 bases). Looked up from germline, CDR1 is KGHSH and CDR2 is LQKENI. V shed 3 bases and J shed 5 bases, with 14 bases lying between them. This CDR3 contains 15 residues. CDR3: CASSPAQGHYQPQHF. The CDR3 bases are TGTGCCAGCTCACCGGCACAGGGTCATTATCAGCCCCAGCATTTT.

This rearrangement joins TRBV7-3 to TRBJ2-1, with 9 bases identical to TRBD2. V lost 1 base and J lost 15; bases outside the gene matches: 10. CDR1 and CDR2 (germline): SGHTA, FQGTGA. The CDR3 runs to 14 residues. The CDR3, as DNA: TGTGCCAGCAGCTTAAACCCGGGACTAGCCCCTCTGTTCTTC. This sequence encodes CASSLNPGLAPLFF.

The chain has TRBV2 and TRBJ1-3; 9 bases align to TRBD1. The V gene end was trimmed by 9 bases and the J gene end by 10 bases; junction bases not matched to a gene: 13. This CDR3 contains 14 residues. Germline V gives CDR1 SNHLY, CDR2 FYNNEI. CDR3 sequence reads: CARSTGTGPRTIYF. The CDR3 DNA reads TGTGCCAGGTCCACCGGGACAGGGCCCCGTACCATATATTTT.

For the CDR3, the DNA is TGTGGAAGTAGCGGATATACCTACGAGCAGTACTTC. This encodes CGSSGYTYEQYF. The genes are TRBV2 and TRBJ2-7, with TRBD2 as a possible D gene (6 bases). This CDR3 region has 12 residues. Germline V gene lookup returns CDR1 SNHLY and CDR2 FYNNEI.

This clone was counted only a few times. The chain employs TRBV10-3 and TRBJ1-4; D gene uncertain. The CDR3 has 14 amino acids. Germline CDR1 ENHRY, CDR2 SYGVKD. Trimming shortened V by 2 bases and J by 6 bases, and 10 bases separated the two germline ends. CDR3 in DNA: TGTGCCATCAGTGAGGAGGCCGCCTATGAAAAACTGTTTTTT. It codes for CAISEEAAYEKLFF.

V is TRBV2 and J is TRBJ2-6; no firm D call. CDR3 size: 15 residues. The V gene's germline CDR1 is SNHLY and CDR2 FYNNEI. The ends were cut back, 2 bases at V and 0 bases at J, with 5 bases in the middle. CDR3 DNA: TGTGCCAGCAGTGAACTTATCTCTGGGGCCAACGTCCTGACTTTC. Amino acid sequence: CASSELISGANVLTF. The entire variable domain, with the rest obtained from reference TRBV2 and TRBJ2-6, is as follows: EPEVTQTPSHQVTQMGQEVILRCVPISNHLYFYWYRQILGQKVEFLVSFYNNEISEKSEIFDDQFSVERPDGSNFTLKIRSTKLEDSAMYFCASSELISGANVLTFGAGSRLTVL.

The chain is built from TRBV23-1 and TRBJ2-7; D gene uncertain. TRBV23-1 belongs to the ORF category, with a function that is uncertain. The germline V and J ends were trimmed by 4 bases and 6 bases, with 7 bases remaining between them. CDR3 size: 11 residues. Here the CDR3 reads CASSPRFEQYF. The CDR3 nucleotides are TGCGCCAGCAGTCCTCGTTTCGAGCAGTACTTC.

With respect to this clone: The DNA is left out, because the CDR3 cannot be placed on it with certainty; the CDR3 is given as TCRdb lists it. The chain has TRBV5-1 and TRBJ2-3; TRBD1, as called in the table, went unchecked against the DNA. Germline loops: CDR1 SGHRS, CDR2 YFSETQ. The CDR3 is 14 amino acids long, termini counted. CDR3 sequence: CASSFGPGEDTQYF.

V gene TRBV5-6 combines with J gene TRBJ1-2; D unresolved. The CDR3 length is 14 residues. Germline-derived CDR1 and CDR2 are SGHDT and YYEEEE. With 0 bases removed from V and 4 bases from J, the gap between germline ends came to 10 bases. The CDR3 DNA reads as TGTGCCAGCAGCTTGGACATCCCTTTCTATGGCTACACCTTC. This codes for CASSLDIPFYGYTF.

The chain recombines TRBV15 with TRBJ1-1; perhaps TRBD1 as D (6 bases). Germline loops: CDR1 LNHNV, CDR2 YYDKDF (reference sequence). Between the trimmed V and J ends, which lost 6 bases and 4 bases, there was a span of 12 bases. This CDR3 has 13 residues. The CDR3 loop is CATSGGRGTEAFF. DNA for the CDR3: TGTGCCACCAGTGGGGGCCGTGGCACTGAAGCTTTCTTT.